What follows describes a single T cell receptor (beta chain). It has no known antigen specificity. The input lacks base qualities; no much larger clone sits a single base away. The CDR3 measures 18 amino acids from cysteine to phenylalanine. CDR3 DNA only is kept here, 54 bases in frame from base 1. Per the germline V gene, MNHEY is the CDR1 and SVGEGT is the CDR2. The germline V and J ends show losses of 2 bases and 5 bases respectively, and no gene match explains 14 bases of the junction. This sample stems from a study of blood T cells in healthy people across ages (dated by TCRdb to about 2015). About the investigation overall: In model experiments, template switching captured roughly one uniquely barcoded TCR beta cDNA molecule for every two T cells. Using deep sequencing normalized with unique cDNA molecular identifiers, the study measured how TCR beta repertoire diversity changes with age. Four age groups were formed from the donors: young (average approximately 15 years), middle-aged (more than 35), aged (roughly 58) and long-lived (roughly 88). To avoid experimental bias, donors of different ages were randomly spread across the sequencing lanes. Two additional independent replicas of 1 million unique cDNA reads from the same blood draw were analyzed for two donors (one aged 18 to 29 and one aged 80 or older).

Beyond this particular receptor, the publication reports: A strong correlation was found between observed TCR beta diversity and the percentage of naive T cells measured by flow cytometry. Because the CMV infection status of the donors was unknown, age-related changes in expanded clonotypes may potentially have been confounded. Estimates of total diversity from one million sequenced T cells were regarded as lower bounds and underestimates. Compared with the aged group, the long-lived group had more naive CD4+ T cells, fewer expanded clones and increased TCR diversity, a pattern suggesting age selection. Because profiling used bulk unsorted PBMCs, naive and antigen-experienced compartments could not be compared conclusively. As age increased, observed TCR beta diversity per million T cells dropped in a roughly linear way, and a significant reduction was already evident by age around 41.

Receptor amplification or capture employed 5' RACE. The sample was run on an Illumina HiSeq 2500. A second roughly 7 to 11 cycle PCR used a sample-barcoded 5' primer and a J-beta primer mix. Each TCR beta cDNA molecule received a unique molecular identifier from a template-switch 5' adaptor carrying 12 random nucleotides. Each sample yielded at least 2.5 million CDR3-containing paired-end reads. The Mint cDNA synthesis kit, primed by a TRBC-specific oligonucleotide, was used to synthesize first-strand cDNA from all RNA. All cDNA was treated with uracil-DNA glycosylase and then went through a first 18-cycle PCR with the universal primers M1SS and BC2_uni_R. The paper's processing steps were these. For normalization, 1 million high-quality reads were randomly selected from each sample, with every read carrying a distinct molecular identifier. Instead of being binned into consensus sequences, reads that shared molecular identifiers were thrown out. MiTCR, set to a Q25 quality threshold and the strictest error-elimination algorithm, was used for CDR3 identification, clonotype clustering and error correction. Lower-bound total TCR beta diversity was estimated with a nonparametric unseen species model using Euler transformation. The public sequencing data were trimmed at Q25 with fastp and processed into clonotypes with MiXCR by TCRdb, which kept only in-frame beta chains. Each entry is one CDR3 protein sequence, shown with its most common DNA and genes. The authors' filters were not applied to this entry. In all, the sample holds 700,000 to 950,000 distinct CDR3 sequences, and around 46% of those were seen once. The ten largest account for 20% of the sample.

The roughly 37 donors, aged 6 to 90 years, were systemically healthy Caucasian individuals from Russia. Ten milliliters of peripheral blood were drawn from each donor into EDTA-treated Vacutainer tubes. Ficoll-Paque density-gradient centrifugation was used to isolate PBMCs, with at least 7 million obtained per sample. Total RNA, at least 5.5 micrograms per sample, was extracted from PBMCs with Trizol reagent. For every donor, an aliquot of PBMCs went through flow cytometry to measure the percentages of naive CD45RAhigh/CD27high T cells. The TCR was taken from a woman in her sixties or seventies in good health. Sequencing was done on a sample of blood. Recombination connected TRBV6-2 or TRBV6-3 to TRBJ2-1, and 8 junctional nucleotides match TRBD1. In nucleotide form, the sequence is TGTGCCAGCAGTTACCAGGGGGCCGGGGTAACACCCAACAATGAGCAGTTCTTC. It encodes CASSYQGAGVTPNNEQFF.